This TCR beta chain originates from a study of patients and donors after allogeneic stem cell transplantation. Each CDR3 protein gets one entry after TCRdb re-called the RT-PCR reads with MiXCR. This sample has roughly 940,000 distinct CDR3 sequences; more than 15% occur once, and the top ten carry under 6.5%. This CDR3 has 12 residues. Trimming left V 4 bases short and J 9 bases short, with 7 bases between. Germline V gene lookup returns CDR1 SGHTA and CDR2 FQGNSA. The V call is TRBV7-2, the J call TRBJ1-6; D call uncertain. The sequenced sample was blood, either unsorted or a sorted T cell fraction (not recorded which). This clonotype was obtained from a human donor who was either an allogeneic HSCT recipient or a stem cell or donor lymphocyte infusion donor (not recorded which). It is not recorded whose cells these are; they may come from a transplant donor. CDR3 amino acids: CASSSLGSPLHF. DNA for the CDR3: TGTGCCAGCAGCTCCCTGGGTTCACCCCTCCACTTT.